These 15 T cell receptor beta chains were all obtained from the same sample, sequenced in a study of T-cell reconstitution after alpha-beta-depleted transplantation in children. The TCRbeta library incorporated unique molecular identifiers. TCRdb analysed the PCR reads with MiXCR anew, one entry per CDR3 protein. The sample comprises about 980,000 distinct CDR3 sequences, about 31% of which are singletons, and over 25% rests with the top ten. The specimen was PBMCs, mostly from graft donor cells, collected 360 days after TCRalphabeta/CD19-depleted stem cell transplant. The receptors derive from a boy under two years old who had a stem cell transplant for SCID, so the T cells may come from the graft donor.

J is TRBJ2-7 and V is TRBV29-1; 10 bases line up with TRBD1. V gave up 4 bases and J gave up 1 base; unmatched junction bases: 7. The CDR3 is 15 residues long. Germline V lookup: CDR1 SQVTM, CDR2 ANQGSEA. The chain's CDR3 is CSVGVGTGESYEQYF. CDR3 bases: TGCAGCGTTGGAGTTGGGACAGGGGAATCCTACGAGCAGTACTTC.

This clonotype was observed at least ten times. The V call is TRBV29-1, the J call TRBJ2-5; maybe TRBD1 (8 bases). Trimming left V 8 bases short and J 5 bases short, with 18 bases between. CDR1 and CDR2 from the germline V gene are SQVTM and ANQGSEA. CDR3 length equals 13 residues. The CDR3 is CSTEDRGGETQYF. The CDR3 coding sequence is TGCAGCACAGAAGACAGGGGAGGGGAGACCCAGTACTTC.

This clonotype was detected a few times. This chain joins TRBV4-2 and TRBJ2-1, with TRBD2 matching 8 bases. The CDR3 covers 13 residues. Germline V gene lookup returns CDR1 LGHNA and CDR2 YNFKEQ. The J segment lost 8 bases and the V segment lost 8 bases, leaving 8 bases of the junction unmatched. The CDR3 DNA reads TGTGCCAGCGGGGGACTAGGGGCCGATGAGCAGTTCTTC. It encodes CASGGLGADEQFF.

The chain carries TRBV6-2 or TRBV6-3 and TRBJ2-3; D remains ambiguous. Trimming cost V 0 bases and J 4 bases, with 17 bases left between them. This CDR3 has 17 residues. Germline-derived CDR1 and CDR2 are MNHEY and SVGEGT. The CDR3 region is CASSYSKILNVADTQYF. CDR3 sequence (DNA): TGTGCCAGCAGTTACTCGAAAATCTTGAACGTTGCAGATACGCAGTATTTT.

This clonotype showed up just a few times. J is TRBJ2-1 and V is TRBV15; D unresolved. The CDR3 consists of 17 residues. Germline V gene sequence: CDR1 LNHNV, CDR2 YYDKDF (reference sequence). V gave up 1 base and J gave up 0 bases, with 13 bases separating them. CDR3 nucleotides: TGTGCCACCAGCAGAGTTCAGGACCAGAGCTCCTACAATGAGCAGTTCTTC. This encodes CATSRVQDQSSYNEQFF.

This chain connects TRBV20-1 to TRBJ1-3; tentative D call: TRBD1 (6 bases). Looked up from germline, CDR1 is DFQATT and CDR2 is SNEGSKA (reference sequence). The V and J ends lost 6 bases and 2 bases respectively, with 14 bases between them. The length of the CDR3 is 14 residues. The CDR3 is CSATGPGAGNTIYF. The CDR3 DNA follows: TGCAGTGCGACGGGTCCAGGGGCTGGAAACACCATATATTTT.

This clonotype showed up just a few times. The V and J genes are TRBV20-1 and TRBJ1-1; no definite D call. Germline loops: CDR1 DFQATT, CDR2 SNEGSKA (reference sequence). The CDR3 runs to 13 residues. Between the trimmed V and J ends, which lost 0 bases and 1 base, there was a span of 6 bases. This chain's CDR3 is CSARDNQNTEAFF. Here the CDR3 DNA reads TGCAGTGCTAGAGACAACCAGAACACTGAAGCTTTCTTT.

Only a few counts were recorded for this clonotype. The chain has TRBV11-1 and TRBJ2-7; 9 nucleotides match TRBD1. Germline V lookup: CDR1 SGHAT, CDR2 FQDESV (reference sequence). The J segment lost 3 bases and the V segment lost 6 bases, leaving 18 bases of the junction unmatched. The CDR3 consists of 18 residues. This CDR3 is CASSPTGGVFGTIYEQYF. The DNA for the CDR3 is TGTGCCAGCAGTCCGACAGGGGGTGTTTTCGGGACAATCTACGAGCAGTACTTC.

The chain is built from TRBV6-5 and TRBJ2-7; the D gene is possibly TRBD2 (7 bases). V was pared by 0 bases and J by 7 bases, with 19 bases between. The CDR3 extends over 16 amino acids. Germline V CDR1 and CDR2: MNHEY, SVGAGI. The CDR3 here is CASSYSLGGPAGEQYF. The CDR3 region has the DNA TGTGCCAGCAGTTACTCTCTAGGGGGACCAGCGGGAGAGCAGTACTTC.

This rearrangement joins TRBV5-1 to TRBJ2-3, with 12 bases matching TRBD2. CDR1 and CDR2 from the germline V gene are SGHRS and YFSETQ. The CDR3 has 17 amino acids. The V and J ends lost 0 bases and 7 bases, in that order; junction bases with no gene match: 9. The CDR3 bases are TGCGCCAGCAGCTTGGGACTAGCGGGGGACCCTACAAATACGCAGTATTTT. Its translation is CASSLGLAGDPTNTQYF.

This clonotype came up many times. This chain joins TRBV5-1 and TRBJ2-5; 7 nucleotides agree with TRBD1. The germline V gene encodes CDR1 SGHRS and CDR2 YFSETQ. This CDR3 comprises 14 residues. V was clipped by 2 bases and J by 4 bases; unmatched bases: 5. The CDR3 DNA reads TGCGCCAGCAGCTTCCAGGGGGTCGGAGAGACCCAGTACTTC. This sequence encodes CASSFQGVGETQYF.

The genes are TRBV7-9 and TRBJ2-3, with TRBD2 identical over 7 bases. From germline, CDR1 is SEHNR and CDR2 FQNEAQ (reference sequence). The CDR3 has 14 amino acids. V lost 5 bases and J lost 2; bases outside the gene matches: 4. The CDR3 spells CASSKSGNTDTQYF. The CDR3 DNA reads TGTGCCAGCAGCAAGAGCGGGAACACAGATACGCAGTATTTT.

This chain joins TRBV27 and TRBJ2-2; TRBD1 matches 11 bases. From germline, CDR1 is MNHEY and CDR2 SMNVEV (reference sequence). Trimming cost V 3 bases and J 4 bases; bases outside gene matches: 7. The CDR3 length is 17 residues. The DNA for the CDR3 is TGTGCCAGCAGTTTTTTCGCCGGGACAGGGGGCACCGGGGAGCTGTTTTTT. Translating it yields CASSFFAGTGGTGELFF.

With regard to this clonotype: The junction and the germline gene differ at one end; a read error may be behind it. The chain couples TRBV20-1 to TRBJ2-1; 12 bases map to TRBD2. The CDR3 spans 16 residues. Germline lookup yields CDR1 DFQATT and CDR2 SNEGSKA (reference sequence). CDR3 loop: CSARAQTSGSYNEQFF. The CDR3 region has the DNA TGCAGTGCTAGAGCTCAGACTAGCGGGAGCTACAACGAGCAGTTCTTC.

The V and J genes are TRBV6-5 and TRBJ1-2; D unresolved. This CDR3 has 9 amino acids. Germline V gives CDR1 MNHEY, CDR2 SVGAGI. The V and J ends lost 3 bases and 7 bases respectively, with 0 bases between them. The CDR3 sequence is CASSYGYTF. DNA of the CDR3: TGTGCCAGCAGTTATGGCTACACCTTC.